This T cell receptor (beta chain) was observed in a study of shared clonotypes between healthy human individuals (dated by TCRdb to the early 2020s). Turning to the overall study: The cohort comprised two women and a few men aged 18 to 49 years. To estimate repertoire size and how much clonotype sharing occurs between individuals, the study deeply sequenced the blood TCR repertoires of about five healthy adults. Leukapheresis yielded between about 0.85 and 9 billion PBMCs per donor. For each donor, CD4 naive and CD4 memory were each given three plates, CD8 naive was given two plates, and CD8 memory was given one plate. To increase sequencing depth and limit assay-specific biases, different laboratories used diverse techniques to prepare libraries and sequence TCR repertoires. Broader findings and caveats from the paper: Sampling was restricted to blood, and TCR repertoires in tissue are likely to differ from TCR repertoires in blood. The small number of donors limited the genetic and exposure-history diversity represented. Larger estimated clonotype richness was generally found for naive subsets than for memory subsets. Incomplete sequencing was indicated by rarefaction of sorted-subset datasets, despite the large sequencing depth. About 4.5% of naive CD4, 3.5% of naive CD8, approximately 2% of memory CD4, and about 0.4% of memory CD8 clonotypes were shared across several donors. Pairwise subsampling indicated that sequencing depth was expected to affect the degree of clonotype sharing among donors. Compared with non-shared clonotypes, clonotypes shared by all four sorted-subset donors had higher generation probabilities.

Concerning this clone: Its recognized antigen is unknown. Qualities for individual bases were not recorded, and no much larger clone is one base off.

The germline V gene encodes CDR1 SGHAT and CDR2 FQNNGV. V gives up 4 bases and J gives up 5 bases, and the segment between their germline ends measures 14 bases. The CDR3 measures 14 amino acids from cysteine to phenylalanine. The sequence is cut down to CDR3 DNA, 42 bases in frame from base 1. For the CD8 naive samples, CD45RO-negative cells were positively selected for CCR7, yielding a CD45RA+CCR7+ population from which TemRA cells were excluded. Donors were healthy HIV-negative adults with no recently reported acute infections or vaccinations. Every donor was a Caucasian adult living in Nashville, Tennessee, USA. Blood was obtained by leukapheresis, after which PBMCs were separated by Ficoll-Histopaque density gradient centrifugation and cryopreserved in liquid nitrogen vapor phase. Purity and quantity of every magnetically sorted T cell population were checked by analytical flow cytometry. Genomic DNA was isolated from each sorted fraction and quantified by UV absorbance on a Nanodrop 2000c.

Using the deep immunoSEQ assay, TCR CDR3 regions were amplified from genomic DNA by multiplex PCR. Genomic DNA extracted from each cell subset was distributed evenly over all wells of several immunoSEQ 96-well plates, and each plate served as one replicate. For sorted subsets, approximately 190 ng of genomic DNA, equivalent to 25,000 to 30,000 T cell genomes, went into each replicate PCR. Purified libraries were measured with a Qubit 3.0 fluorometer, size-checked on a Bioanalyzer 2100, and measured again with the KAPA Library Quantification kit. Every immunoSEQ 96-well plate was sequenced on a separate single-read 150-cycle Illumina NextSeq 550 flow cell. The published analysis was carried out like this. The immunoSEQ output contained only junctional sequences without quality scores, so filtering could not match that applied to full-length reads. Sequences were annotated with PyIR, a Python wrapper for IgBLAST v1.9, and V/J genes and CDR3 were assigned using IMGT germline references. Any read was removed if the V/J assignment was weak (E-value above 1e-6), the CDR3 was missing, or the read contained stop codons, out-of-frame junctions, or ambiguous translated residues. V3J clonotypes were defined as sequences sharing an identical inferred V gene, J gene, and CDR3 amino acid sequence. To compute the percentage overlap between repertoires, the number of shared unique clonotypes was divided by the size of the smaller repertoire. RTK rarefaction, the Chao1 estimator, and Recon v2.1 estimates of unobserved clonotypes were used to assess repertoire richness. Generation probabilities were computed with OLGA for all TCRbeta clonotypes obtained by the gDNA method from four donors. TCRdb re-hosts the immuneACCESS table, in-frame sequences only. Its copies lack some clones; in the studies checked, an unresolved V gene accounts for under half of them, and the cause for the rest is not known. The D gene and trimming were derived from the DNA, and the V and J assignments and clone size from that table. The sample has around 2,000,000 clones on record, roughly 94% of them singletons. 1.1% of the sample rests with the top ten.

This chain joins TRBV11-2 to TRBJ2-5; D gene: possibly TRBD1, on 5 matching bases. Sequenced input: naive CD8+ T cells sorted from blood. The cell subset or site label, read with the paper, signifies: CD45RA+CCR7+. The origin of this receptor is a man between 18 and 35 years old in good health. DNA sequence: TGTGCCAGCAGCTCTGAACAGGTTTGGGAGACCCAGTACTTC. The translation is CASSSEQVWETQYF. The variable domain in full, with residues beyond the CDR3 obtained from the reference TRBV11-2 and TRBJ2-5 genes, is EAGVAQSPRYKIIEKRQSVAFWCNPISGHATLYWYQQILGQGPKLLIQFQNNGVVDDSQLPKDRFSAERLKGVDSTLKIQPAKLEDSAVYLCASSSEQVWETQYFGPGTRLLVL.